The text below deals with one T cell receptor (beta chain). What it recognizes is unknown. The sample belongs to a study of identical twins. Overall study findings and caveats: With beta out-of-frame sequences, excess sharing by twins was weaker.

MiXCR, applied by TCRdb to the 5' RACE reads, yields one record per CDR3 protein. The sample lists more than 1.5 million distinct CDR3 sequences, about 32% seen once, with about 0.27% in the top ten. CDR1 is SGDLS and CDR2 is YYNGEE in the germline V gene. CDR3 size: 15 residues. The chain links TRBV9 to TRBJ2-1; 8 bases match TRBD2. The J call may be mistaken, given a closer DNA end match to TRBJ2-7. Sequenced material: cord blood. The TCR was taken from a newborn girl in good health. CDR3 loop: CASSSGSRTYNEQYF. As DNA, the CDR3 is TGTGCCAGCAGCAGCGGGAGTAGAACCTACAATGAGCAGTACTTC.